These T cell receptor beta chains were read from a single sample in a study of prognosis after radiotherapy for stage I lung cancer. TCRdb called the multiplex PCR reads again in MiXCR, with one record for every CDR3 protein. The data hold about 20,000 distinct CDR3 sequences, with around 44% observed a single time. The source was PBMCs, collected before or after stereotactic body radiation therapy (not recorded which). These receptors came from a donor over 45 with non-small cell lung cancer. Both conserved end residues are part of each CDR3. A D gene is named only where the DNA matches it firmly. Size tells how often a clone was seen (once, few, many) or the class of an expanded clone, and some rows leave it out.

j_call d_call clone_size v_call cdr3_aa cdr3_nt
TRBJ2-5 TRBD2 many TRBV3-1 CASSQDFGTAGDQETQYF TGTGCCAGCAGCCAAGATTTCGGTACCGCGGGAGACCAAGAGACCCAGTACTTC
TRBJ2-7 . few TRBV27 CASSFGGAGEQYF TGTGCCAGCAGTTTTGGGGGGGCTGGCGAGCAGTACTTC
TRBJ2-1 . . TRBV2 CASSGATPSSYNEQFF TGTGCCAGCAGTGGGGCGACACCAAGCTCCTACAATGAGCAGTTCTTC
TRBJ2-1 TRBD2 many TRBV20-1 CSARGGGLQNEQFF TGCAGTGCTAGGGGGGGGGGTTTGCAGAATGAGCAGTTCTTC
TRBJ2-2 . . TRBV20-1 CSARVGGSGTGELFF TGCAGTGCTAGAGTCGGAGGGTCGGGCACCGGGGAGCTGTTTTTT
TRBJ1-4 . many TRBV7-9 CASSYRAAGGGEKLFF TGTGCCAGCAGCTATAGGGCGGCCGGGGGAGGTGAAAAACTGTTTTTT
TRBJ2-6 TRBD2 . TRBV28 CASTPRLGTSGPGASVLTF TGTGCCAGCACTCCGAGGCTGGGGACTAGCGGCCCAGGGGCCAGCGTCCTGACTTTC
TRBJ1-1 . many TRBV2 CASITAQNTEAFF TGTGCCAGCATCACCGCCCAGAACACTGAAGCTTTCTTT
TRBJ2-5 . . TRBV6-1 CASSGVRTQYF TGTGCCAGCAGTGGGGTGAGGACCCAGTACTTC
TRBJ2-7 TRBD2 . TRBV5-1 CASSSFSGGPREQYF TGCGCCAGCAGCTCCTTTTCGGGAGGGCCTCGCGAGCAGTACTTC
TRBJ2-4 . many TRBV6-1 CASSPTRVAKNIQYF TGTGCCAGCAGTCCCACCAGGGTCGCCAAAAACATTCAGTACTTC
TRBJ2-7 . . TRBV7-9 CASSSQVFHEQYF TGTGCCAGCAGCTCCCAGGTTTTCCACGAGCAGTACTTC
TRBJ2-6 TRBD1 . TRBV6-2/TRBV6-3 CASSDPRQGGANVLPF TGTGCCAGCAGTGATCCTAGACAGGGTGGGGCCAACGTCCTTCCTTTC
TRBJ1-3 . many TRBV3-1 CASSQAPAGDTIYF TGTGCCAGCAGCCAAGCTCCCGCTGGGGACACCATATATTTT
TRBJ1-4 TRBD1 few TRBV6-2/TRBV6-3 CDTNAGGHEKLFF TGTGACACCAATGCAGGGGGTCATGAAAAACTGTTTTTT
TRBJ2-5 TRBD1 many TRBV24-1 CATSDPPRGETQYF TGTGCCACCAGTGACCCCCCCAGGGGGGAGACCCAGTACTTC